The clone carrying this TCR beta chain has ten or more counts. No antigen is known for it. The read comes to an end 3 residues before the CDR3 does, leaving the germline J gene to fill in the end. The data belong to a study of T cell clonality in common variable immunodeficiency. Study-wide results and limits: Compared with healthy controls, CVID subjects showed increased TCRbeta clonality, mostly in about a third. Common variable immunodeficiency TCR beta sequences reportedly had fewer deletions and N-nucleotide insertions.

The CDR3 sequence is 15 residues long. Germline CDR1 and CDR2: SQVTM and ANQGSEA. Trimming removed 4 bases at V and 2 bases at J, with 17 bases between. Equal genomic DNA amounts from CVID and control samples were sequenced. Data came from immunoSEQ multiplex PCR; TCRdb stores just in-frame clones and leaves some out. Listed for the sample are about 52,000 clones, none seen a single time. Heparinized whole blood, roughly 4.5 to 8 ml, came from each donor. The source of this sequence is a person between 18 and 69 years old in good health. The rearrangement joins TRBV29-1 to TRBJ1-1; a possible D gene is TRBD1 (5 bases). The sequenced sample consisted of peripheral blood mononuclear cells. CDR3 sequence reads: CSVVPPGLTNTEAFF. The sequenced part of the CDR3 DNA is TGCAGCGTTGTTCCGCCGGGACTGACCAACACTGAA.